Listed below are T cell receptor beta chains from one sample, sequenced in a study of shared clonotypes between healthy human individuals. The table came from immunoSEQ multiplex PCR; TCRdb's copy has only in-frame clones and leaves some out. Of around 600,000 clones detected, approximately 95% appear once; the ten largest clones hold about 0.11%. The sequenced sample was naive CD8+ T cells sorted from blood. The receptor source for this set is a woman under 40 in good health. Both conserved end residues are part of each CDR3. A D gene is named only where the DNA matches it firmly. A clone size is listed for some rows: how often the clone was seen (once, few, many), or a class if it is expanded.

j_call d_call v_call clone_size cdr3_aa cdr3_nt
TRBJ2-5 NA TRBV4-1 NA CASSQEGAWETQYF TGCGCCAGCAGCCAAGAAGGGGCTTGGGAGACCCAGTACTTC
TRBJ2-7 NA TRBV28 NA CASSLHANSYEQYF TGTGCCAGCAGTTTACACGCCAACTCCTACGAGCAGTACTTC
TRBJ1-2 TRBD1 TRBV25-1 NA CASIGTGGAQNYGYTF TGTGCCAGCATCGGGACAGGGGGAGCGCAAAACTATGGCTACACCTTC
TRBJ2-7 NA TRBV28 NA CASNQGLTYEQYF TGTGCCAGCAATCAGGGGCTGACTTACGAGCAGTACTTC
TRBJ2-1 TRBD1 TRBV18 NA CASSPRHRDRDRNEQFF TGTGCCAGCTCACCACGGCACCGGGACAGGGACCGCAATGAGCAGTTCTTC
TRBJ2-1 NA TRBV6-1 NA CASSEWGGDTYNEQFF TGTGCCAGCAGTGAATGGGGCGGGGATACCTACAATGAGCAGTTCTTC
TRBJ1-4 NA TRBV2 NA CASSEAEGVKLFF TGTGCCAGCAGTGAAGCTGAGGGAGTAAAACTGTTTTTT
TRBJ1-4 NA TRBV28 NA CASSSLGEATNEKLFF TGTGCCAGCAGTTCGCTTGGGGAGGCAACTAATGAAAAACTGTTTTTT
TRBJ1-3 NA TRBV9 NA CASSVVGGDRVSGNTIYF TGTGCCAGCAGCGTAGTCGGGGGAGATAGGGTTTCTGGAAACACCATATATTTT
TRBJ1-3 NA TRBV7-9 few CASSFGSTIYF TGTGCCAGCAGCTTCGGGAGCACCATATATTTT
TRBJ1-3 NA TRBV27 NA CASSLSFALLKGSGNTIYF TGTGCCAGCAGTTTATCGTTCGCCTTATTGAAAGGATCTGGAAACACCATATATTTT
TRBJ1-2 NA TRBV9 NA CASSGKVWSYGYTF TGTGCCAGCAGCGGGAAGGTATGGAGCTATGGCTACACCTTC
TRBJ1-5 TRBD1 TRBV28 NA CASKLQGVVWPQHF TGTGCCAGCAAACTTCAGGGGGTAGTATGGCCCCAGCATTTT
TRBJ2-7 TRBD2 TRBV2 NA CASSGRLAGLSYEQYF TGTGCCAGCAGTGGACGACTAGCGGGTCTCTCCTACGAGCAGTACTTC
TRBJ2-1 TRBD1 TRBV5-4 once CASSQTGFNEQFF TGTGCCAGCAGCCAGACAGGGTTCAATGAGCAGTTCTTC
TRBJ2-1 NA TRBV27 once CASSLSLGNEQFF TGTGCCAGCAGTTTATCGCTGGGCAATGAGCAGTTCTTC
TRBJ2-2 NA TRBV13 NA CASSLGELRRLDVGELFF TGTGCCAGCAGCTTAGGGGAACTTAGACGGTTAGACGTCGGGGAGCTGTTTTTT
TRBJ2-1 TRBD2 TRBV7-9 once CASSFGLAGTASYNEQFF TGTGCCAGCAGCTTTGGACTAGCGGGAACAGCCTCCTACAATGAGCAGTTCTTC
TRBJ2-7 NA TRBV30 NA CAWSSGQGVAEQYF NA
TRBJ2-7 NA TRBV7-9 NA CASSPTSFTYEQYF TGTGCCAGCAGTCCGACTAGTTTTACATACGAGCAGTACTTC
TRBJ2-7 NA TRBV6-6 once CASSYSGGEQYF TGTGCCAGCAGTTACTCGGGGGGCGAGCAGTACTTC
TRBJ2-7 NA TRBV28 NA CASNWGNPGGYEQYF TGTGCCAGCAACTGGGGGAACCCAGGCGGCTACGAGCAGTACTTC
TRBJ2-7 TRBD2 TRBV27 NA CASSPHPSGSANEQYF TGTGCCAGCAGTCCCCATCCTAGCGGGAGTGCCAACGAGCAGTACTTC
TRBJ2-1 NA TRBV6-4 NA CASSETGWTYNEQFF TGTGCCAGCAGTGAAACAGGGTGGACCTACAATGAGCAGTTCTTC
TRBJ1-4 TRBD1 TRBV7-2 NA CASSLATGGSEKLFF TGTGCCAGCAGCTTAGCCACAGGGGGCAGTGAAAAACTGTTTTTT
TRBJ2-5 NA TRBV7-9 NA CASSLLEVLYQETQYF TGTGCCAGCAGCCTATTAGAAGTTCTTTACCAAGAGACCCAGTACTTC
TRBJ1-3 NA TRBV7-2 NA CASSFYHRDGNTIYF TGTGCCAGCAGCTTCTATCACAGGGATGGAAACACCATATATTTT
TRBJ2-3 NA TRBV28 NA CASSFQDGDTQYF TGTGCCAGCAGTTTTCAAGATGGAGATACGCAGTATTTT
TRBJ2-1 TRBD2 TRBV7-9 NA CASRGPSGRDYNEQFF TGTGCCAGCAGGGGACCTAGCGGGAGGGACTACAATGAGCAGTTCTTC